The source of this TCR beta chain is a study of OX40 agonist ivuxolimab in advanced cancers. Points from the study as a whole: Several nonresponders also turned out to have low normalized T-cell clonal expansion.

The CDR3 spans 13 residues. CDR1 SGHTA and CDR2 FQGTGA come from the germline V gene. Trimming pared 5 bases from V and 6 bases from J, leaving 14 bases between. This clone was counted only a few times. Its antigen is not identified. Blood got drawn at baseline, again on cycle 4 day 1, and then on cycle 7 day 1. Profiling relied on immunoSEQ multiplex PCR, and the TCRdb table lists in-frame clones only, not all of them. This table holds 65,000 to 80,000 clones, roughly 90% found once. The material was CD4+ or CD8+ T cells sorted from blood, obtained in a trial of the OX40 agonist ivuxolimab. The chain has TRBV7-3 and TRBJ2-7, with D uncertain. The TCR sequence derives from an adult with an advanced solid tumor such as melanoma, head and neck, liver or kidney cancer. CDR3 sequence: CASSPVPYFEQYF. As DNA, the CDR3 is TGTGCCAGCAGCCCCGTTCCTTATTTCGAGCAGTACTTC.